This T cell receptor beta chain was sequenced in a study of T cell responses to AZD1222 COVID-19 vaccine. The CDR3 is made up of 15 amino acids. The J segment lost 4 bases and the V segment lost 5 bases, leaving 5 bases of the junction unmatched. Germline V gene data show CDR1 as KGHSH and CDR2 as LQKENI. General study points: Donors were chiefly white British, with a greater number of females, and clonal diversity was perhaps underestimated. Only a handful of individuals given AZD1222 were seropositive at baseline. Dominant CD4 TCR responses targeted spike regions 160-218 and 743-854. Sampled repertoires all dated from after the peak T cell response.

Sequencing used immunoSEQ multiplex PCR; TCRdb keeps in-frame clones, though not all of them. The table lists fewer than 150,000 clones, about nine tenths of them singletons. Worth noting for this clone: Its antigen is not known.

This specimen consisted of peripheral blood, obtained on day 0 of AZD1222 vaccination. The receptor's source is an adult in good health. The rearrangement links TRBV18 to TRBJ2-1; TRBD1 matches at 10 bases. CDR3 amino acids: CASSTTGQGYNEQFF. For the CDR3, the DNA is TGTGCCAGCTCAACTACGGGACAGGGGTACAATGAGCAGTTCTTC. The whole variable domain, remainder taken from reference TRBV18 and TRBJ2-1, is NAGVMQNPRHLVRRRGQEARLRCSPMKGHSHVYWYRQLPEEGLKFMVYLQKENIIDESGMPKERFSAEFPKEGPSILRIQQVVRGDSAAYFCASSTTGQGYNEQFFGPGTRLTVL.